This entry lists 12 T cell receptor beta chains sequenced from one sample in a study of cytomegalovirus exposure and HLA in healthy donors. Amplification used 60 Vbeta primers and 13 Jbeta primers. Assay used: immunoSEQ multiplex PCR; TCRdb lists only in-frame clones, some missing. The table records hundreds of thousands of clones, about 85% of them present only once. The material sequenced was PBMCs. These receptors all come from a girl aged 2 to 10 in good health and CMV-seronegative.

This clone came up once. V and J are TRBV6-1 and TRBJ2-4, with 12 nucleotides matching TRBD1. This CDR3 contains 15 residues. The germline gives CDR1 MNHNS, CDR2 SASEGT. Losses at the gene ends were 6 bases for V and 6 bases for J; bases not matched to a gene: 6. The CDR3 DNA follows: TGTGCCAGCAGCACCGGGACAGGGGGCCTAAACATTCAGTACTTC. Amino acid sequence: CASSTGTGGLNIQYF.

The chain uses TRBV25-1 and TRBJ2-7, with 9 bases identical to TRBD1. Germline assignment: CDR1 MGHDK and CDR2 SYGVNS. Trimming cost V 4 bases and J 12 bases; bases outside gene matches: 13. The CDR3 spans 14 residues. The CDR3 sequence is CASSASGTGTILYF. CDR3 coding DNA: TGTGCCAGCAGTGCCTCCGGGACAGGGACTATTCTGTACTTC.

This chain uses TRBV5-1 with TRBJ1-2; no reliable D call. The CDR3 sequence is 14 residues long. Trimming shortened V by 1 base and J by 4 bases, and 11 bases separated the two germline ends. Germline lookup yields CDR1 SGHRS and CDR2 YFSETQ. The CDR3 protein is CASSLSEILYGYTF. CDR3 nucleotide sequence: TGCGCCAGCAGCTTGTCTGAGATCCTCTATGGCTACACCTTC.

The rearrangement joins TRBV10-2 to TRBJ2-6; the match to TRBD2 covers 9 bases. CDR1 is WSHSY, CDR2 SAAADI, per germline. This CDR3 is built from 17 residues. V lost 10 bases, J lost 0 bases, and 10 bases stayed unmatched. This chain's CDR3 is CATYSGGSSSGANVLTF. The CDR3 DNA follows: TGCGCCACCTATAGCGGGGGTTCTTCCTCTGGGGCCAACGTCCTGACTTTC.

This clone was observed once. CDR3 bases: TGTGCCATCAAATCACCTCGACTAGCCAACACCGGGGAGCTGTTTTTT. This encodes CAIKSPRLANTGELFF. The rearrangement uses TRBV10-3 and TRBJ2-2; 7 bases match TRBD2. The J segment lost 2 bases and the V segment lost 7 bases, leaving 10 bases of the junction unmatched. The CDR3 totals 16 residues. CDR1 and CDR2 (germline): ENHRY, SYGVKD.

This sequence joins TRBV5-1 and TRBJ2-7; D possibly corresponds to TRBD1 (5 bases). The CDR3 is 13 amino acids. Deletions cut 0 bases from V and 3 bases from J, with 7 bases between. Germline V gives CDR1 SGHRS, CDR2 YFSETQ. CDR3 amino acids: CASSLGGRYEQYF. CDR3 sequence (DNA): TGCGCCAGCAGCTTGGGGGGCCGCTACGAGCAGTACTTC. The whole variable domain, remainder taken from reference TRBV5-1 and TRBJ2-7, is KAGVTQTPRYLIKTRGQQVTLSCSPISGHRSVSWYQQTPGQGLQFLFEYFSETQRNKGNFPGRFSGRQFSNSRSEMNVSTLELGDSALYLCASSLGGRYEQYFGPGTRLTVT.

The chain links TRBV4-1 to TRBJ2-7, with 7 bases fitting TRBD1. V was pared by 5 bases and J by 3 bases, with 10 bases of the junction left unmatched. The CDR3 spans 15 residues. Germline CDR1 reads MGHRA; CDR2 reads YSYEKL. The CDR3: CASSYGQAANYEQYF. The CDR3 coding sequence is TGCGCCAGCAGCTATGGACAGGCGGCGAACTACGAGCAGTACTTC.

The V and J genes are TRBV5-1 and TRBJ2-3; TRBD2 is a possible D gene (5 bases). Germline loops: CDR1 SGHRS, CDR2 YFSETQ. This CDR3 contains 14 residues. V shed 3 bases and J shed 3 bases, with 11 bases lying between them. The DNA of the CDR3 is TGCGCCAGCAGCTCCCAAGGAGGAACAGATACGCAGTATTTT. It is translated as CASSSQGGTDTQYF.

The chain has TRBV4-1 and TRBJ2-3; 12 bases are a match to TRBD2. The germline V gene encodes CDR1 MGHRA and CDR2 YSYEKL. Trimming cost V 0 bases and J 3 bases; bases outside gene matches: 10. This CDR3 comprises 19 residues. This CDR3 reads CASSQDPRTSGARTDTQYF. CDR3 bases: TGCGCCAGCAGCCAAGATCCCCGGACTAGCGGGGCCCGGACAGATACGCAGTATTTT.

The chain recombines TRBV2 with TRBJ2-1; 8 bases fit TRBD1. The CDR3 extends over 14 amino acids. Germline lookup yields CDR1 SNHLY and CDR2 FYNNEI. V dropped 3 bases and J dropped 2; count of bases not matched to a gene: 0. As DNA, the CDR3 is TGTGCCAGCAGTGACAGGGGGCCCTACAATGAGCAGTTCTTC. Its translation: CASSDRGPYNEQFF.

The J gene is TRBJ1-1, the V gene TRBV6-6, with TRBD1 matching over 10 bases. The CDR3 contains 14 residues. Trimming took 6 bases from V and 1 from J; bases not matched to a gene: 2. The germline gives CDR1 MNHNY, CDR2 SVGAGI (reference sequence). CDR3 bases: TGTGCCAGCAGGACAGGGGGCCAGAACACTGAAGCTTTCTTT. The encoded protein is CASRTGGQNTEAFF.

V gene TRBV5-1 combines with J gene TRBJ1-2, with D perhaps matching TRBD1 (5 bases). This CDR3 contains 12 residues. Trimming took 2 bases from V and 8 from J, leaving 10 bases between them. From germline, CDR1 is SGHRS and CDR2 YFSETQ. CDR3 sequence reads: CASSFDRRGYTF. The CDR3 region has the DNA TGCGCCAGCAGCTTTGACAGAAGGGGCTACACCTTC.